This record looks at one T cell receptor (beta chain) sequence and its context. The antigen remains undetermined. Per germline, CDR1 MDHEN and CDR2 SYDVKM. V trimming: 4 bases; J trimming: 6 bases; junction bases outside the gene matches: 5. The CDR3 contains 14 residues. The data were obtained in a study of lymphopenia after photon versus proton radiotherapy. Whole-study findings and limits: Under photons, naive T cells and diversity fell while effector/memory populations rose.

TCRdb's copy holds only in-frame clones and misses some; the assay was immunoSEQ multiplex PCR. The sample lists 150,000 to 200,000 clones, about 85% occurring once. The source material was peripheral blood, sampled from a patient treated with photon-based radiotherapy. This TCR derives from a man aged 50 or older with gastric cancer. J is TRBJ2-1 and V is TRBV28, with TRBD2 identical over 8 bases. The CDR3 nucleotides are TGTGCCAGCAGTTCCGGGACTAGTGTCAATGAGCAGTTCTTC. Protein sequence: CASSSGTSVNEQFF.